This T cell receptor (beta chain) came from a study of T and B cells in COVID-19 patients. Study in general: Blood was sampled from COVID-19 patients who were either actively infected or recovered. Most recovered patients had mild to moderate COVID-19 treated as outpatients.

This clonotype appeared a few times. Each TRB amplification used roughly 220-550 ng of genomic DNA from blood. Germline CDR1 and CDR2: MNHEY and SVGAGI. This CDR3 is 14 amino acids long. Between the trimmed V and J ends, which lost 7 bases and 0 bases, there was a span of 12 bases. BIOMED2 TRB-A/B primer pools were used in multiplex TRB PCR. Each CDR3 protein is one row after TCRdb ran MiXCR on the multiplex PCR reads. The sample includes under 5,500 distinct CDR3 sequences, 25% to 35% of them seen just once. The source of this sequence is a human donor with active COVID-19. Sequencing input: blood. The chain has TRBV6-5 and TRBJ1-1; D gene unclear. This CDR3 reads CASKWQAMNTEAFF. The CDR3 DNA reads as TGTGCCAGCAAGTGGCAGGCAATGAACACTGAAGCTTTCTTT.